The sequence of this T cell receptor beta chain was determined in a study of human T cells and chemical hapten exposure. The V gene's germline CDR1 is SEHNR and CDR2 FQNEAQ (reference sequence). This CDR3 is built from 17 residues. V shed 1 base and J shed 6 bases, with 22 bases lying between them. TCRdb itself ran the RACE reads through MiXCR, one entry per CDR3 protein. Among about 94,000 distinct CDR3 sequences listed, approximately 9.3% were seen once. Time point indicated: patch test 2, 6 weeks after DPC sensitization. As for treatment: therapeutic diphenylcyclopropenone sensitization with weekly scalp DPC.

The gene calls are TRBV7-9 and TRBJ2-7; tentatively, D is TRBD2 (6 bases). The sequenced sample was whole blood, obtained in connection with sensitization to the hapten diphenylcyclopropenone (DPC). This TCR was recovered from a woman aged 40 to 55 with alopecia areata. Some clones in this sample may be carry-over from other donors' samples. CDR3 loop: CASSLGGTGTPLGEQYF. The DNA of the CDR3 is TGTGCCAGCAGCTTAGGAGGGACCGGGACTCCCCTCGGCGAGCAGTACTTC.